Shown below are 13 T cell receptor beta chains from a single sample sequenced in a study of cytomegalovirus exposure and HLA in healthy donors listed by TCRdb under 2017. Receptors were amplified or captured by the immunoSEQ multiplex PCR assay. Not all clones reach the TCRdb copy of this immuneACCESS table, which keeps in-frame sequences only. Checked studies attribute under half of the gap to unresolved V genes and leave the rest unexplained. The sample data list around 350,000 clones, and roughly 88% of these were observed just once. The ten most abundant clones make up under 0.95% of the sample. Input material: PBMCs. The receptors were gathered from a young woman in good health and CMV-seronegative.

The gene calls are TRBV6-5 and TRBJ2-1; 7 bases match TRBD2. The CDR3 spans 14 residues. The ends lost 5 bases at V and 9 bases at J; junction bases unmatched: 10. Germline loops: CDR1 MNHEY, CDR2 SVGAGI. The CDR3 DNA follows: TGTGCCAGCAGTCGTATGCCGACTAGCCCTGAGCAGTTCTTC. Translated, it gives CASSRMPTSPEQFF.

This chain joins TRBV5-1 and TRBJ2-1; D may be TRBD1 (6 bases). The CDR3 totals 14 residues. Between the trimmed V and J ends, which lost 3 bases and 3 bases, there was a span of 10 bases. Germline V CDR1 and CDR2: SGHRS, YFSETQ. The CDR3 DNA sequence: TGCGCCAGCAGCTCCCGGGACATCTACAATGAGCAGTTCTTC. This translates into CASSSRDIYNEQFF.

The genes are TRBV4-1 and TRBJ2-3; 8 nucleotides align to TRBD2. CDR3 length: 18 amino acids. Germline-derived CDR1 and CDR2 are MGHRA and YSYEKL. Trimming at V came to 0 bases and at J to 0 bases, leaving 8 bases not matched to a gene. The CDR3 bases are TGCGCCAGCAGCCAAGAGCTCCAGGCTAGCGGGAGCACAGATACGCAGTATTTT. This codes for CASSQELQASGSTDTQYF.

This chain uses TRBV29-1 with TRBJ2-3, with 7 bases lining up with TRBD2. Unmatched junction bases numbered 7, after V lost 0 bases and J lost 4 bases. This CDR3 contains 15 residues. CDR1 is SQVTM, CDR2 ANQGSEA, per germline. As DNA, the CDR3 is TGCAGCGTTGAAGATCGAGGCGGGAGCCCAGATACGCAGTATTTT. Its protein product is CSVEDRGGSPDTQYF.

The chain employs TRBV7-8 and TRBJ1-5; unclear D gene. V was shortened by 1 base and J by 0 bases, with 10 bases between the two germline ends. The length of the CDR3 is 16 residues. Germline CDR1 is SGHVS and CDR2 is FQNEAQ. The CDR3, as DNA: TGTGCCAGCAGCTTAGGAGCCCCATTTAGCAATCAGCCCCAGCATTTT. Translating gives CASSLGAPFSNQPQHF. Full variable domain (rest looked up from reference TRBV7-8 and TRBJ1-5): GAGVSQSPRYKVAKRGQDVALRCDPISGHVSLFWYQQALGQGPEFLTYFQNEAQLDKSGLPSDRFFAERPEGSVSTLKIQRTQQEDSAVYLCASSLGAPFSNQPQHFGDGTRLSIL.

V and J are TRBV29-1 and TRBJ2-7, with 9 bases identical to TRBD1. CDR1 and CDR2 from the germline V gene are SQVTM and ANQGSEA. This CDR3 is 12 amino acids long. The junction had 4 bases not matched to a gene; V was cut back by 3 bases and J by 7 bases. The CDR3 DNA reads as TGCAGCGTTGAGGGACAGGGTAATGAGCAGTACTTC. It encodes CSVEGQGNEQYF.

The chain uses TRBV4-1 and TRBJ1-5; 7 nucleotides line up with TRBD1. From germline, CDR1 is MGHRA and CDR2 YSYEKL. The CDR3 consists of 15 residues. Trimming cost V 3 bases and J 1 base; bases outside gene matches: 3. CDR3 bases: TGCGCCAGCAGCCAGGGACAGAACAGCAATCAGCCCCAGCATTTT. It yields the protein CASSQGQNSNQPQHF.

This chain links TRBV7-9 with TRBJ1-6, with a tentative D call TRBD1 (5 bases). V shed 5 bases and J shed 0 bases, with 14 bases lying between them. Germline loops: CDR1 SEHNR, CDR2 FQNEAQ (reference sequence). The CDR3 length is 17 residues. The CDR3 reads CASSPGTTSSYNSPLHF. As DNA, the CDR3 is TGTGCCAGCAGCCCCGGGACTACATCCTCCTATAATTCACCCCTCCACTTT.

The chain combines TRBV7-9 with TRBJ2-3; D perhaps matches TRBD2 (5 bases). Germline CDR1 SEHNR, CDR2 FQNEAQ (reference sequence). The CDR3 is 13 amino acids. V was cut by 2 bases and J by 8 bases, with 11 bases left in between. The CDR3 sequence is CASSLREIGTQYF. CDR3 nucleotides: TGTGCCAGCAGCTTAAGGGAGATCGGTACGCAGTATTTT.

This clone is a singleton in its sample. The chain links TRBV2 to TRBJ2-1; 8 nucleotides agree with TRBD2. Germline CDR1 is SNHLY and CDR2 is FYNNEI. The CDR3 consists of 14 residues. V was clipped by 3 bases and J by 15 bases; unmatched bases: 13. For the CDR3, the DNA is TGTGCCAGCAGTGACAGCGAGCTGGGACTAGTCTGGTTCTTC. This translates into CASSDSELGLVWFF.

The J gene is TRBJ1-6, the V gene TRBV5-1, with 8 bases that match TRBD1. The CDR3 runs to 15 residues. Germline V gives CDR1 SGHRS, CDR2 YFSETQ. With V trimmed by 0 bases and J by 15 bases, 11 bases remained unmatched. The CDR3 sequence is CASSLGGTGLSVLHF. CDR3 bases: TGCGCCAGCAGCTTGGGAGGGACAGGTCTATCAGTCCTCCACTTT.

The chain has TRBV5-1 and TRBJ2-3; no clear D. This CDR3 spans 13 amino acids. V was shortened by 2 bases and J by 4 bases, with 8 bases between the two germline ends. The germline V gene encodes CDR1 SGHRS and CDR2 YFSETQ. In DNA form, the CDR3 reads TGCGCCAGCAGCTTCCCCGGGTCAGATACGCAGTATTTT. Protein: CASSFPGSDTQYF.

CDR3 protein: CASSPPARVNYGYTF. Here the CDR3 DNA reads TGTGCCAGCTCACCACCGGCCAGGGTGAACTATGGCTACACCTTC. This rearrangement joins TRBV18 to TRBJ1-2; a possible D gene is TRBD1 (5 bases). Germline V gene data show CDR1 as KGHSH and CDR2 as LQKENI. Trimming pared 0 bases from V and 2 bases from J, leaving 10 bases between. The CDR3 covers 15 residues.